A single sample is the source of the 32 T cell receptor beta chains below, sequenced in a study of blood T cell repertoires in COVID-19. Assay: immunoSEQ multiplex PCR; the TCRdb copy retains only in-frame clones and omits some. Altogether 100,000 to 150,000 clones are present, around 90% being singletons, with the ten largest covering approximately 7.7%. Sequenced material: peripheral blood. All receptors derive from a human donor in a cohort sampled during active COVID-19.

This chain uses TRBV23-1 with TRBJ2-7; D gene unclear. TRBV23-1 is reported as an ORF; its role is uncertain. This CDR3 is 10 amino acids long. V was pared by 9 bases and J by 3 bases, with 6 bases between. CDR3 loop: CARSFYEQYF. In nucleotides, the CDR3 is TGCGCCAGATCATTCTACGAGCAGTACTTC.

The V and J genes are TRBV18 and TRBJ2-2, with D maybe TRBD1 (5 bases). Trimming took off 3 bases at V and 2 bases at J, with 10 bases between the two ends. This CDR3 region has 15 residues. Per the germline V gene, CDR1 is KGHSH and CDR2 is LQKENI. The CDR3 protein is CASSPSRGNTGELFF. The CDR3 coding sequence is TGTGCCAGCTCACCGTCTAGGGGAAACACCGGGGAGCTGTTTTTT. Using reference TRBV18 and TRBJ2-2 for the parts outside the CDR3, the full variable domain is NAGVMQNPRHLVRRRGQEARLRCSPMKGHSHVYWYRQLPEEGLKFMVYLQKENIIDESGMPKERFSAEFPKEGPSILRIQQVVRGDSAAYFCASSPSRGNTGELFFGEGSRLTVL.

The chain recombines TRBV5-4 with TRBJ2-3; D is possibly TRBD1 (6 bases). V lost 3 bases to trimming and J lost 2 bases, with 13 bases between them. The CDR3 spans 15 residues. CDR1 and CDR2 (germline): SGHNT, YYREEE (reference sequence). The CDR3 is CASSWNRVFTDTQYF. Written as DNA, the CDR3 is TGTGCCAGCAGCTGGAACAGGGTATTCACAGATACGCAGTATTTT.

The rearrangement uses TRBV28 and TRBJ1-2; D possibly corresponds to TRBD1 (5 bases). This CDR3 is 16 amino acids long. Germline V gene lookup returns CDR1 MDHEN and CDR2 SYDVKM. Deletions cut 7 bases from V and 5 bases from J, with 23 bases between. The CDR3 here is CASTDQTDQRLYGYTF. CDR3 DNA: TGTGCCAGCACCGACCAGACAGACCAGCGACTTTATGGCTACACCTTC.

This clone was observed a few times. The chain is built from TRBV13 and TRBJ2-2, with TRBD1 matching 9 bases. CDR3 length: 15 residues. From germline, CDR1 is PRHDT and CDR2 FYEKMQ (reference sequence). Trimming removed 5 bases from V and 4 bases from J; junction bases left unmatched: 5. CDR3 nucleotide sequence: TGTGCCAGCAGCCCCCGGGACAGGGTCACCGGGGAGCTGTTTTTT. Translation: CASSPRDRVTGELFF.

The rearrangement joins TRBV4-1 to TRBJ2-5; 8 bases match TRBD1. Per germline, CDR1 MGHRA and CDR2 YSYEKL. J was trimmed by 3 bases and V by 1 base; bases with no gene match: 10. The CDR3 loop spans 17 amino acids. The CDR3 DNA follows: TGCGCCAGCAGCCAAGGCGAGACAGGGGAGTTAGAAGAGACCCAGTACTTC. Translating it yields CASSQGETGELEETQYF.

The genes are TRBV24-1 and TRBJ2-1, with a possible D match to TRBD1 (5 bases). Germline V CDR1 and CDR2: KGHDR, SFDVKD. V lost 5 bases, J lost 3 bases, and 10 bases lay in between. The CDR3 runs to 14 residues. CDR3 sequence: CATSAGSLYNEQFF. The CDR3 DNA reads TGTGCCACCAGTGCAGGGTCCCTCTACAATGAGCAGTTCTTC.

The genes are TRBV6-5 and TRBJ2-1, with 8 bases fitting TRBD2. Germline V gene sequence: CDR1 MNHEY, CDR2 SVGAGI. The CDR3 sequence is 15 residues long. V was pared by 1 base and J by 5 bases, with 4 bases of the junction left unmatched. As DNA, the CDR3 is TGTGCCAGCAGTTACTATTTCGGGGGGGACAATGAGCAGTTCTTC. Translating it yields CASSYYFGGDNEQFF.

This clone was detected a few times. The rearrangement uses TRBV28 and TRBJ2-7, with TRBD1 matching 8 bases. The CDR3 has 14 amino acids. Germline V gene sequence: CDR1 MDHEN, CDR2 SYDVKM. Trimming at V came to 6 bases and at J to 0 bases, leaving 4 bases not matched to a gene. CDR3 protein: CASRRQGHSYEQYF. The CDR3 DNA reads TGTGCCAGCAGGAGACAGGGGCACTCCTACGAGCAGTACTTC.

The V gene is TRBV29-1, the J gene TRBJ2-3; 8 bases are shared with TRBD2. The germline CDR1 and CDR2 sequences are SQVTM and ANQGSEA. V was clipped by 2 bases and J by 2 bases; unmatched bases: 3. CDR3 length: 14 amino acids. CDR3 residues: CSVELAGNTDTQYF. As DNA, the CDR3 is TGCAGCGTTGAATTAGCGGGGAACACAGATACGCAGTATTTT.

The chain recombines TRBV5-1 with TRBJ2-3; D not certain. Trimming took off 3 bases at V and 0 bases at J, with 14 bases between the two ends. This CDR3 has 16 residues. Germline CDR1 and CDR2: SGHRS and YFSETQ. In nucleotides, the CDR3 is TGCGCCAGCAGCTCCTCCGTAGCAACTAGCACAGATACGCAGTATTTT. Amino acids: CASSSSVATSTDTQYF.

This clone appeared once. This CDR3 is missing its conserved last phenylalanine or tryptophan, likely due to a read error. The DNA is omitted, as the CDR3 cannot be located on it reliably, and the CDR3 follows TCRdb's listing. The V and J genes are TRBV28 and TRBJ2-7; the D call of TRBD2 is as the table states it, not checked on the DNA. The CDR3 totals 9 residues, both ends included. Germline CDR1 MDHEN, CDR2 SYDVKM. CDR3 amino acids: CASSSAAPH.

J is TRBJ1-6 and V is TRBV27; 8 bases fit TRBD1. Germline-derived CDR1 and CDR2 are MNHEY and SMNVEV (reference sequence). V was clipped by 8 bases and J by 9 bases; unmatched bases: 12. This CDR3 is built from 15 residues. CDR3 nucleotide sequence: TGTGCCAGCGCGAGCGGACAGGGTTTCGGTTCACCCCTCCACTTT. Translating gives CASASGQGFGSPLHF.

The rearrangement links TRBV6-1 to TRBJ1-2; D call uncertain. From germline, CDR1 is MNHNS and CDR2 SASEGT. V lost 2 bases and J lost 4, with 17 bases in between. This CDR3 spans 16 amino acids. The CDR3 DNA reads TGTGCCAGCAGTGAATCCTTGGTCGGGATGCCCTATGGCTACACCTTC. It encodes CASSESLVGMPYGYTF.

The J gene is TRBJ1-1, the V gene TRBV5-1; 7 bases agree with TRBD1. Germline lookup yields CDR1 SGHRS and CDR2 YFSETQ. Trimming removed 2 bases from V and 4 bases from J; junction bases left unmatched: 8. The CDR3 length is 15 residues. DNA for the CDR3: TGCGCCAGCAGCTTTTCCCTAGACAGGGTCACTGAAGCTTTCTTT. Its translation: CASSFSLDRVTEAFF.

In the case of this clone: This specimen includes other DNA sequences encoding the same CDR3. This rearrangement joins TRBV5-1 to TRBJ2-2, with D maybe TRBD1 (6 bases). CDR1 and CDR2 (germline): SGHRS, YFSETQ. The CDR3 extends over 14 amino acids. Trimming stripped 2 bases from V and 6 bases from J, with 11 bases between. DNA for the CDR3: TGCGCCAGCAGCTTAGCACAGGGCGCCGGGGAGCTGTTTTTT. It yields the protein CASSLAQGAGELFF. Drawing the rest from reference TRBV5-1 and TRBJ2-2, the complete variable domain is KAGVTQTPRYLIKTRGQQVTLSCSPISGHRSVSWYQQTPGQGLQFLFEYFSETQRNKGNFPGRFSGRQFSNSRSEMNVSTLELGDSALYLCASSLAQGAGELFFGEGSRLTVL.

The genes are TRBV28 and TRBJ1-6; D is unclear. CDR3 length: 15 amino acids. Per germline, CDR1 MDHEN and CDR2 SYDVKM. Trimming stripped 6 bases from V and 8 bases from J, with 17 bases between. The CDR3 sequence is CASSSDLVGDSPLHF. CDR3 sequence (DNA): TGTGCCAGCAGCTCCGACTTGGTCGGGGATTCACCCCTCCACTTT.

The chain combines TRBV6-5 with TRBJ2-1, with D possibly being TRBD1 (7 bases). Germline assignment: CDR1 MNHEY and CDR2 SVGAGI. The CDR3 totals 15 residues. Trimming cost V 6 bases and J 5 bases, with 17 bases left between them. CDR3 DNA sequence: TGTGCCAGCAGACACGGGCAGGGGGGACACAATGAGCAGTTCTTC. This gives the protein CASRHGQGGHNEQFF.

The V and J genes are TRBV7-9 and TRBJ1-5; 9 nucleotides match TRBD1. The length of the CDR3 is 17 residues. The V segment lost 5 bases and the J segment 2 bases; nucleotides outside the gene matches: 10. The germline gives CDR1 SEHNR, CDR2 FQNEAQ (reference sequence). This CDR3 is CASSTGTGPGRNQPQHF. Here the CDR3 DNA reads TGTGCCAGCAGCACCGGGACAGGGCCTGGGCGCAATCAGCCCCAGCATTTT.

This chain uses TRBV6-6 with TRBJ2-3; TRBD2 aligns across 11 bases. CDR1 is MNHNY and CDR2 is SVGAGI in the germline V gene (reference sequence). The CDR3 sequence is 20 residues long. Germline trimming cut 5 bases from V and 1 base from J; bases unmatched to any gene: 17. CDR3 loop: CASSPEIAGGPKLRTDTQYF. The CDR3 DNA reads as TGTGCCAGCAGTCCGGAAATAGCGGGAGGGCCGAAACTCCGCACAGATACGCAGTATTTT.

The rearrangement links TRBV6-5 to TRBJ2-3, with a tentative D call TRBD2 (6 bases). Trimming cost V 0 bases and J 2 bases, with 9 bases left between them. There are 15 residues in the CDR3. In germline, CDR1 is MNHEY, CDR2 SVGAGI. CDR3 nucleotides: TGTGCCAGCAGTTACTCGGCGGGGATCACAGATACGCAGTATTTT. Translating gives CASSYSAGITDTQYF.

This chain joins TRBV7-9 and TRBJ2-1; 7 nucleotides line up with TRBD2. The CDR3 consists of 19 residues. The ends lost 6 bases at V and 0 bases at J; junction bases unmatched: 17. The germline V gene encodes CDR1 SEHNR and CDR2 FQNEAQ (reference sequence). The DNA for the CDR3 is TGTGCCAGCAGGTACGGGACTAATATAAGAAGAAGCTCCTACAATGAGCAGTTCTTC. It is translated as CASRYGTNIRRSSYNEQFF. The variable domain in full, completed from reference TRBV7-9 and TRBJ2-1, reads DTGVSQNPRHKITKRGQNVTFRCDPISEHNRLYWYRQTLGQGPEFLTYFQNEAQLEKSRLLSDRFSAERPKGSFSTLEIQRTEQGDSAMYLCASRYGTNIRRSSYNEQFFGPGTRLTVL.

The chain carries TRBV6-5 and TRBJ1-2; D is ambiguous. CDR3 length equals 14 residues. V lost 0 bases, J lost 2 bases, and 7 bases lay in between. Germline-derived CDR1 and CDR2 are MNHEY and SVGAGI. In DNA form, the CDR3 reads TGTGCCAGCAGTTACTCGTCGGTCAACTATGGCTACACCTTC. Its translation is CASSYSSVNYGYTF.

The J gene is TRBJ2-1, the V gene TRBV2; weak D call: TRBD2 (6 bases). CDR1 SNHLY and CDR2 FYNNEI come from the germline V gene. Trimming stripped 4 bases from V and 4 bases from J, with 11 bases between. The CDR3 is 14 residues long. The CDR3 loop is CASSGLAPYNEQFF. Written as DNA, the CDR3 is TGTGCCAGCAGTGGGCTAGCGCCGTACAATGAGCAGTTCTTC. Full variable domain (remainder filled in from reference TRBV2 and TRBJ2-1): EPEVTQTPSHQVTQMGQEVILRCVPISNHLYFYWYRQILGQKVEFLVSFYNNEISEKSEIFDDQFSVERPDGSNFTLKIRSTKLEDSAMYFCASSGLAPYNEQFFGPGTRLTVL.

V is TRBV10-3 and J is TRBJ2-7; 10 nucleotides match TRBD1. The length of the CDR3 is 14 residues. Germline trimming cut 4 bases from V and 5 bases from J; bases unmatched to any gene: 5. Looked up from germline, CDR1 is ENHRY and CDR2 is SYGVKD. The CDR3 region is CAISGGTGDHEQYF. CDR3 bases: TGTGCCATCAGTGGCGGGACAGGGGACCACGAGCAGTACTTC.

The chain employs TRBV7-9 and TRBJ1-1; 7 nucleotides align to TRBD1. The germline gives CDR1 SEHNR, CDR2 FQNEAQ (reference sequence). This CDR3 is built from 15 residues. Trimming cost V 5 bases and J 2 bases; bases outside gene matches: 8. CDR3 region: CASSPGQVENTEAFF. The CDR3 region has the DNA TGTGCCAGCAGCCCAGGACAGGTCGAAAACACTGAAGCTTTCTTT.

The V call is TRBV15, the J call TRBJ1-2; D call uncertain. The CDR3 runs 15 residues. Trimming left V 5 bases short and J 0 bases short, with 13 bases between. Per germline, CDR1 LNHNV and CDR2 YYDKDF (reference sequence). CDR3 nucleotide sequence: TGTGCCACCAGCCCCGGTTTGGAGGCTAACTATGGCTACACCTTC. It translates to CATSPGLEANYGYTF.

The CDR3 bases are TGTGCCAGCAGCCCCGTGAGCGTCTACTATGGCTACACCTTC. Residues: CASSPVSVYYGYTF. The V gene is TRBV7-9, the J gene TRBJ1-2, with D hard to call. Trimming pared 5 bases from V and 3 bases from J, leaving 13 bases between. The CDR3 has 14 amino acids. In germline, CDR1 is SEHNR, CDR2 FQNEAQ (reference sequence).

The chain uses TRBV13 and TRBJ2-5; the D gene is possibly TRBD2 (5 bases). The ends were cut back, 5 bases at V and 4 bases at J, with 8 bases in the middle. CDR3 length equals 12 residues. In germline, CDR1 is PRHDT, CDR2 FYEKMQ (reference sequence). CDR3 in DNA: TGTGCCAGCAGCCACCGGGGAGAGACCCAGTACTTC. Its protein is CASSHRGETQYF.

This chain uses TRBV27 with TRBJ2-1, with D hard to call. CDR1 is MNHEY, CDR2 SMNVEV, per germline (reference sequence). There are 15 residues in the CDR3. Trimming took 2 bases from V and 5 from J, leaving 13 bases between them. CDR3 nucleotides: TGTGCCAGCAGTTTAGTAGCTCCCAATCACAATGAGCAGTTCTTC. It encodes CASSLVAPNHNEQFF.

This clone was recorded a few times. V usage is TRBV11-2 and J usage is TRBJ1-2; 8 bases are a match to TRBD1. J lost 8 bases, V lost 4 bases, and 9 bases had no gene match. Germline CDR1 reads SGHAT; CDR2 reads FQNNGV. The CDR3 covers 14 residues. CDR3 amino acids: CASSSWLTGAGYTF. CDR3 DNA sequence: TGTGCCAGCAGCTCCTGGCTGACAGGGGCGGGCTACACCTTC.

The rearrangement joins TRBV11-2 to TRBJ2-3; 12 bases agree with TRBD2. The V and J ends lost 5 bases and 0 bases, in that order; junction bases with no gene match: 9. CDR1 and CDR2 (germline): SGHAT, FQNNGV. This CDR3 comprises 18 residues. The CDR3 reads CASSLTSGGVTSTDTQYF. CDR3 DNA: TGTGCCAGCAGCCTGACTAGCGGGGGAGTCACTAGCACAGATACGCAGTATTTT. The entire variable domain, with the rest obtained from reference TRBV11-2 and TRBJ2-3, is as follows: EAGVAQSPRYKIIEKRQSVAFWCNPISGHATLYWYQQILGQGPKLLIQFQNNGVVDDSQLPKDRFSAERLKGVDSTLKIQPAKLEDSAVYLCASSLTSGGVTSTDTQYFGPGTRLTVL.